The present TCR beta chain was sequenced within a study of regulatory T cells in long-lasting Graves disease (dated by TCRdb to about 2021). About the full investigation: Antithyroid drugs had been taken for less than 3 months by newly diagnosed Graves' disease patients. TCR sequencing covered some 13 persistent and approximately 20 newly diagnosed Graves' disease patients, some 33 samples in total. The study was conducted in China and was registered as a clinical trial. Patients with persistent Graves' disease were compared with patients with newly diagnosed Graves' disease using TCR sequencing and RNA sequencing of peripheral blood. What the authors observed across the whole study: Only the TCR beta chain was sequenced and analyzed. The study examined only peripheral blood because the primary lesion, thyroid tissue, could not be accessed. As a limitation, the authors acknowledged that the small sample size may reduce accuracy. TRBV28, TRBJ1-2 and TRBJ2-5 were preferentially used in persistent disease, while TRBV20-1 and TRBJ2-1 were favored in newly diagnosed disease. Compared with newly diagnosed patients, persistent Graves' disease patients had lower TCR Shannon entropy and fewer highly expanded clones, which suggests clonal expansion. More public clonotypes were shared among persistent patients (2,741) than among newly diagnosed patients (roughly 1,000).

For this clonotype: No antigen is known for it. No base-level quality is on record; no much larger clone is a single base apart.

Between the V and J ends, shortened by 5 bases and 4 bases respectively, the junction contains 15 bases. Per the germline V gene, ENHRY is the CDR1 and SYGVKD is the CDR2. The cysteine opens and the phenylalanine closes a CDR3 of 15 amino acids. Only CDR3 DNA is held: 45 bases, read in frame from base 1. The sample's time point label, in plain terms: newly diagnosed GD, antithyroid drugs for less than 3 months. For both TCR sequencing and RNA sequencing, RNA was extracted from PBMCs in TRIzol. The diagnosis of Graves' disease followed American Thyroid Association guidelines. Recruitment of patients was carried out at an endocrinology department in Xi'an, China. Each patient gave around 9.2 milliliters of peripheral blood, collected in an EDTA anticoagulant tube. Ficoll Paque Plus density gradient separation was used to isolate PBMCs, and no further T cell sorting was performed. An Agilent 2100 Bioanalyzer and agarose gel were used to assess RNA quality, and a NanoDrop 2000 was used to measure RNA concentration.

The method was multiplex PCR. TCRdb lists the instrument as Illumina HiSeq 4000. CDR3 regions were amplified by Arm-PCR with iRepertoire HTBI primers to construct TCR beta libraries. Gel purification was performed on PCR products prior to sequencing. The authors' pipeline ran thus. Gene usage analysis of CDR3 amino acid clonotypes used the approximately 62 TRBV and more than 13 TRBJ segments found across samples. COPE and FqMerger were used to merge filtered high-quality paired reads into contigs. BLAST was used to align contigs to IMGT TRBV, TRBD and TRBJ reference genes, with CDR3 defined following IMGT. Clonotypes above 0.1% frequency were classified as highly expanded clones. Shannon entropy was used to measure repertoire diversity, and the Gini coefficient was used to measure V-J evenness. Public clonotypes were defined as clonotypes shared by more than one individual. The raw public reads went through TCRdb reprocessing: fastp at Q25, MiXCR clone calling, in-frame beta chains kept. Every entry covers one CDR3 protein and lists the most common genes and DNA from its rows. TCRdb, rather than the study authors, made the V and J calls. The sample yields 500,000 or so distinct CDR3 sequences; around 13% were counted once. Around a sixth of the sample goes to the ten largest clones.

These data were also reused for a study on T cells in Graves' hyperthyroidism and ophthalmopathy. The second study's authors report: Stable Graves' hyperthyroidism was defined as the absence of progression to ophthalmopathy over 18 months of follow-up. Hyperthyroidism patients were newly diagnosed, with disease duration under 2 months, and aged 18 to 65 years. Exclusion was applied to patients with uncontrolled infections, other autoimmune diseases, pregnancy or lactation. Diagnoses relied on clinical symptoms, serum thyroxine and TRAb, thyroid ultrasound and orbital computed tomography. The first round of RT-PCR for the TCR CDR3 was performed with the HTBI primer set and the Qiagen OneStep RT-PCR kit. Blood samples also contained most of the expanded thyroid clonotypes (frequency above 0.001), which suggests that blood repertoires may reflect thyroid immune responses. A model built on a 13 V-J signature distinguished ophthalmopathy from stable hyperthyroidism, reaching roughly 88% sensitivity and under 84% specificity in cross-validation and 80%/75% in testing. During validation, the model predicted progression to ophthalmopathy a median of roughly 7.1 months ahead of onset, with almost 71% sensitivity and 72.22% specificity. TCR V-J signatures able to tell the groups apart were searched for in a discovery cohort of some 100 patients, of whom 43 had Graves' ophthalmopathy and around 58 had stable Graves' hyperthyroidism. Whether ophthalmopathy could be predicted prospectively was tested in an independent validation cohort made up of roughly 20 hyperthyroidism patients plus 17 patients who later progressed to ophthalmopathy. The roughly 91 discovery patients were randomly divided into training and test sets at a 7:3 ratio. The study also compared thyroid tissue and blood T-cell repertoires from over 5 Graves' hyperthyroidism patients. After sampling, hyperthyroidism patients received methimazole starting at 30 mg daily, and ophthalmopathy patients received high-dose intravenous methylprednisolone. Libraries were constructed in a second round of multiplex PCR, after which size selection and purification were performed. The libraries were sequenced on an Illumina HiSeq2000 using paired-end 100 bp reads. SOAPnuke was used to process the raw data, with reads discarded if the reads contained adapters or uncalled bases, had a mean Phred below 15, or lacked an exact constant-primer or identifier match. High-quality paired reads were merged with COPE v1.2.5, and unique nucleotide sequences were defined as clonotypes. Clonotypes were aligned to IMGT TRBV, TRBD and TRBJ reference segments using MiTCR v1.1. The analysis included only V-J combinations with a frequency above 0.0001, which together covered roughly 99% of the repertoires. A TCS score was defined as the ratio between F50 (clonal expansion) and ExV (chaos), using BLOSUM62-based TCRdist between CDR3 peptides within each V-J. Welch's t-statistics and random forest reduced roughly 530 V-J features to 13, which were used in a naive Bayes classifier (R e1071). No statistical method was used to fix the sample size in advance, and group allocation was not hidden from the investigators. The paper describes TCR Vbeta CDR3 sequencing of 135 peripheral blood samples, made up of roughly 45 ophthalmopathy patients, some 80 hyperthyroidism patients and about 17 progressor patients.

This chain is built from TRBV10-3 and TRBJ2-1; the D region is possibly TRBD1 or TRBD2, each matching across 6 bases. The source of this sequence is a woman between 45 and 60 years old with Graves disease. Donor details come from another sample of the same person, matched by shared clones. Sequenced material: peripheral blood mononuclear cells (PBMCs), taken at new diagnosis, from a patient treated with antithyroid drugs. The DNA is as follows: TGTGCCATCAGTCCCGGGGGCGAGATGTACAATGAGCAGTTCTTC. This encodes CAISPGGEMYNEQFF.